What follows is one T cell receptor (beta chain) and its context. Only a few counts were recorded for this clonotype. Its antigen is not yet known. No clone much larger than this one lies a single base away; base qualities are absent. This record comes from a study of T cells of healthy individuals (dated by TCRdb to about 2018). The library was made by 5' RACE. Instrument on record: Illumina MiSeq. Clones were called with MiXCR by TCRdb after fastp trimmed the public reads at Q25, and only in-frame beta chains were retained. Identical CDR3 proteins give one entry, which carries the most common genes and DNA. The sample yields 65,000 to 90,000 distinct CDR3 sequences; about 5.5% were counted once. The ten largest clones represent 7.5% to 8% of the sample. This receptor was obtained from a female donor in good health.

The nucleotide sequence reads TGTGCCAGCAGCTTAGGCCTTCCTAATGAAAAACTGTTTTTT. It translates as CASSLGLPNEKLFF. The chain links TRBV11-2 with TRBJ1-4; the D gene lacks a confident call. The germline V gene gives CDR1 as SGHAT and CDR2 as FQNNGV. The CDR3 runs 14 amino acids, cysteine and phenylalanine included. Only the CDR3 region is kept as DNA, spanning 42 bases read in frame from base 1. V was cut back by 1 base and J by 3 bases, leaving a gap of 6 bases between them.